This T cell receptor beta chain was sequenced during a study of blood T cell repertoires in COVID-19. The wider study: The analysed material was cDNA or gDNA that came from T cells, B-cell-depleted T cells, or PBMCs.

The data were produced by immunoSEQ multiplex PCR, yet TCRdb's version contains in-frame clones alone and is incomplete. This sample yields under 75,000 clones, of which about 81% are seen a single time; about 15% belongs to the top ten. Germline lookup yields CDR1 LGHDT and CDR2 YNNKEL (reference sequence). V lost 4 bases and J lost 10; bases outside the gene matches: 11. This CDR3 spans 16 amino acids. The clonotype was recovered from an elderly man with acute or convalescent COVID-19. The sample was peripheral blood. The chain employs TRBV3-1 (or the pseudogene TRBV3-2) and TRBJ2-1; 12 bases match TRBD2. The CDR3 coding sequence is TGTGCCAGCAGCCCTCCCCGGGGACTAGCGGGCGAAGAGCAGTTCTTC. It specifies CASSPPRGLAGEEQFF.